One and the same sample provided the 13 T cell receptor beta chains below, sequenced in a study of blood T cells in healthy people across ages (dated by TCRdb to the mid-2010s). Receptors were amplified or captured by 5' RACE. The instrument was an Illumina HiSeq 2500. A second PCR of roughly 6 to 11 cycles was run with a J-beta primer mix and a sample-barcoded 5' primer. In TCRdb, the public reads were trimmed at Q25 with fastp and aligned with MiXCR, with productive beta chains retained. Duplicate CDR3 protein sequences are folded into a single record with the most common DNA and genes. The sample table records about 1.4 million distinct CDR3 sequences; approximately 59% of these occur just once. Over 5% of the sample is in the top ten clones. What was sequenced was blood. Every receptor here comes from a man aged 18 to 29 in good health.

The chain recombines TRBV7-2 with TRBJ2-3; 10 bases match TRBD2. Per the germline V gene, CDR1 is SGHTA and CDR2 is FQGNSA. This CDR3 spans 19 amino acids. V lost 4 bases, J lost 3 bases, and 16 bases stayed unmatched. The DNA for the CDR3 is TGTGCCAGCAGCTCCCCCACTAGCGGGGACAAGGGATGGACAGATACGCAGTATTTT. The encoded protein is CASSSPTSGDKGWTDTQYF.

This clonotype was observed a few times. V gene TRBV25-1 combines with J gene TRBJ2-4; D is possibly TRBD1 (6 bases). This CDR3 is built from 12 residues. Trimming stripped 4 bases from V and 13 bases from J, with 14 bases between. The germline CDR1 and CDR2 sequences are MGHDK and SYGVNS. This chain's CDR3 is CASSGQVHEQYF. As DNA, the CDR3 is TGTGCCAGCAGTGGACAGGTCCATGAGCAGTACTTC.

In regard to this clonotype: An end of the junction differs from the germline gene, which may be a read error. CDR3 residues: CASSQGLAATDTRYF. The CDR3 region has the DNA TGTGCCAGCAGCCAGGGACTAGCGGCCACAGATACGCGGTATTTT. V and J are TRBV7-9 and TRBJ2-3, with 11 bases lining up with TRBD2. Germline assignment: CDR1 SEHNR and CDR2 FQNEAQ (reference sequence). This CDR3 is 15 amino acids long. Full variable domain (rest looked up from reference TRBV7-9 and TRBJ2-3): DTGVSQNPRHKITKRGQNVTFRCDPISEHNRLYWYRQTLGQGPEFLTYFQNEAQLEKSRLLSDRFSAERPKGSFSTLEIQRTEQGDSAMYLCASSQGLAATDTRYFGPGTRLTVL.

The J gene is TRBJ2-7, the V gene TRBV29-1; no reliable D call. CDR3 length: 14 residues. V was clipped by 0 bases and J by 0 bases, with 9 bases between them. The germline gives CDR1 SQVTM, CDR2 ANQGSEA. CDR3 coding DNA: TGCAGCGTTGAAGACAGCATGGACTCCTACGAGCAGTACTTC. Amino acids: CSVEDSMDSYEQYF.

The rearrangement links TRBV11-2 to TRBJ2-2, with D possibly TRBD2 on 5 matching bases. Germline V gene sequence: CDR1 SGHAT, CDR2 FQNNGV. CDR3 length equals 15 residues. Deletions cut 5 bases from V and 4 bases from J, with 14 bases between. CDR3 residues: CASSRTPGITGELFF. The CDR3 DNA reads TGTGCCAGCAGCCGGACCCCCGGGATCACCGGGGAGCTGTTTTTT.

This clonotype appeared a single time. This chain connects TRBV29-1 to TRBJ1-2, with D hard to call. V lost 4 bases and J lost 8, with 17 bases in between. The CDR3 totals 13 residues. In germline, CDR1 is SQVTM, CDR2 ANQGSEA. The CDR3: CSVGRKLLGGYTF. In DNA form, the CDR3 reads TGCAGCGTTGGCCGCAAGCTATTGGGGGGCTACACCTTC.

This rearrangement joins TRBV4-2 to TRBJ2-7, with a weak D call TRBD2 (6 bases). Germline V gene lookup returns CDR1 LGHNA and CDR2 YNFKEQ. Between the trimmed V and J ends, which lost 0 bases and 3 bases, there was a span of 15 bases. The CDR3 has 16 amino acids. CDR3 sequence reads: CASSQELTGEGYEQYF. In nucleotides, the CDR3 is TGTGCCAGCAGCCAAGAGTTAACGGGAGAGGGCTACGAGCAGTACTTC.

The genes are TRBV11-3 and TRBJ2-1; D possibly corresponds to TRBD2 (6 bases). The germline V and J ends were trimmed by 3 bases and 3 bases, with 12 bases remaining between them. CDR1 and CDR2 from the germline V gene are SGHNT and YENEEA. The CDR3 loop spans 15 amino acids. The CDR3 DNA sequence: TGTGCCAGCAGCTTTGCCGGGGGAGGCTACAATGAGCAGTTCTTC. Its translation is CASSFAGGGYNEQFF.

Written as DNA, the CDR3 is TGTGCCAGCAGTGGACAGGGAGGCCGTGATCGAGAGACCCAGTTCTTC. Protein: CASSGQGGRDRETQFF. This chain uses TRBV12-3 or TRBV12-4 with TRBJ2-1, with 8 bases fitting TRBD1. V trimming: 5 bases; J trimming: 13 bases; junction bases outside the gene matches: 19. The CDR3 runs to 16 residues.

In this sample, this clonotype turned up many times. The CDR3 is CASSPSGPYEQYF. CDR3 DNA: TGTGCCAGCAGTCCGTCAGGCCCCTACGAGCAGTACTTC. This sequence joins TRBV27 and TRBJ2-7; D unclear. Germline V lookup: CDR1 MNHEY, CDR2 SMNVEV (reference sequence). V lost 5 bases, J lost 2 bases, and 10 bases lay in between. CDR3 length: 13 residues.

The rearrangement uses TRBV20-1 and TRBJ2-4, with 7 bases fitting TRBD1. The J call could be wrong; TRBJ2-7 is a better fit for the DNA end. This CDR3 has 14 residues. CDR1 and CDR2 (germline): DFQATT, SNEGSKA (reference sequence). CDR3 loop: CSAREGGPSYEQYF. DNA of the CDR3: TGCAGTGCTAGAGAAGGGGGCCCCTCCTACGAGCAGTACTTC.

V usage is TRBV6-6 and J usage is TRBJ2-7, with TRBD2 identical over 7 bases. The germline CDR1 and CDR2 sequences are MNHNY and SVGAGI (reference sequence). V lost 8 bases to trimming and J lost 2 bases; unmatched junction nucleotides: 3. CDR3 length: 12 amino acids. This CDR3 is CASASGTYEQYF. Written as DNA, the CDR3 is TGTGCCAGCGCAAGCGGGACCTACGAGCAGTACTTC.

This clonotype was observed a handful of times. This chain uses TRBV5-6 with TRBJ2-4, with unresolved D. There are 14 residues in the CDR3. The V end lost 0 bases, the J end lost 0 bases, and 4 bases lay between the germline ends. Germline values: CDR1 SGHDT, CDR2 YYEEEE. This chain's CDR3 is CASSLALAKNIQYF. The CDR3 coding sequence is TGTGCCAGCAGCTTGGCACTAGCCAAAAACATTCAGTACTTC.